The 8 T cell receptor beta chains reported below all come from one sample, sequenced in a study of T-cell reconstitution after alpha-beta-depleted transplantation in children. A TCRbeta library incorporating unique molecular identifiers was prepared. MiXCR was run by TCRdb on the PCR reads, yielding one entry per CDR3 protein. The sample has a few hundred thousand distinct CDR3 sequences; approximately 23% are singletons. The sequenced sample was PBMCs, mostly from graft donor cells, obtained 180 days after TCRalphabeta/CD19-depleted stem cell transplant. These receptors were collected from a male patient aged 10-17 years who had a stem cell transplant for acute lymphoblastic leukemia, so the T cells may come from the graft donor.

The chain joins TRBV5-4 to TRBJ2-1; 7 nucleotides align to TRBD2. With 4 bases clipped from V and 7 bases from J, the junction kept 11 bases outside the gene matches. CDR3 size: 15 residues. Germline V lookup: CDR1 SGHNT, CDR2 YYREEE (reference sequence). The DNA for the CDR3 is TGTGCCAGCAGCCCATCTAGCGGTCAGGTAAATGAGCAGTTCTTC. Translated: CASSPSSGQVNEQFF.

The chain couples TRBV28 to TRBJ2-7, with D perhaps TRBD1 or TRBD2 (5 bases each). The germline V and J ends were trimmed by 6 bases and 1 base, with 13 bases remaining between them. The CDR3 loop spans 14 amino acids. Germline V gene lookup returns CDR1 MDHEN and CDR2 SYDVKM. The CDR3 is CASRPGGASYEQYF. CDR3 bases: TGTGCCAGCAGACCTGGGGGAGCGTCCTACGAGCAGTACTTC.

The chain employs TRBV5-1 and TRBJ1-3; no clear D gene. The CDR3 is 17 amino acids. Per the germline V gene, CDR1 is SGHRS and CDR2 is YFSETQ. Trimming left V 2 bases short and J 0 bases short, with 15 bases between. CDR3 bases: TGCGCCAGCAGCTTAGACCTTCTGAGTAGCTCTGGAAACACCATATATTTT. Its protein product is CASSLDLLSSSGNTIYF.

The chain is built from TRBV12-3 or TRBV12-4 and TRBJ2-7; D remains ambiguous. Trimming stripped 3 bases from V and 6 bases from J, with 12 bases between. The CDR3 spans 13 residues. The CDR3 here is CASSFGSLGEQYF. In DNA form, the CDR3 reads TGTGCCAGCAGTTTTGGCAGCCTAGGCGAGCAGTACTTC.

This clonotype was recorded at least ten times. The CDR3 DNA is TGCGCCAGCAGCTTGGGAGCGGGCCCCGGGGCCAACGTCCTGACTTTC. This gives the protein CASSLGAGPGANVLTF. The rearrangement links TRBV5-1 to TRBJ2-6; tentative D call: TRBD2 (6 bases). Germline assignment: CDR1 SGHRS and CDR2 YFSETQ. This CDR3 spans 16 amino acids. The V end was cut by 0 bases, the J end by 4 bases, with 11 bases between.

This chain uses TRBV7-2 with TRBJ1-1; possibly TRBD1 for D (5 bases). Looked up from germline, CDR1 is SGHTA and CDR2 is FQGNSA. There are 14 residues in the CDR3. V was cut by 5 bases and J by 7 bases, with 17 bases left in between. The CDR3 DNA follows: TGTGCCAGCAGCCGACAGCCTGGAGTGAATGAAGCTTTCTTT. This encodes CASSRQPGVNEAFF.

This chain uses TRBV10-3 with TRBJ2-7; no firm D call. CDR1 is ENHRY and CDR2 is SYGVKD in the germline V gene. The CDR3 loop spans 14 amino acids. The V and J ends lost 1 base and 5 bases respectively, with 12 bases between them. The CDR3, as DNA: TGTGCCATCAGTGAGTATCCGATGAAGGACGAGCAGTACTTC. As protein: CAISEYPMKDEQYF.

This clonotype was counted a few times. The chain joins TRBV20-1 to TRBJ1-2; TRBD1 aligns across 7 bases. This CDR3 spans 14 amino acids. The V segment lost 3 bases and the J segment 0 bases; nucleotides outside the gene matches: 4. CDR1 and CDR2 from the germline V gene are DFQATT and SNEGSKA (reference sequence). Here the CDR3 reads CSASQGVANYGYTF. In DNA form, the CDR3 reads TGCAGTGCTAGCCAGGGGGTGGCTAACTATGGCTACACCTTC.